The subject of this entry is one T cell receptor beta chain. Germline loops: CDR1 SGHRS, CDR2 YFSETQ. This CDR3 has 15 residues. V lost 0 bases to trimming and J lost 5 bases, with 14 bases between them. The data stem from a study of cytomegalovirus exposure and HLA in healthy donors. Primers for the PCR totalled 60 Vbeta and 13 Jbeta. Clones were sequenced by immunoSEQ multiplex PCR, and TCRdb holds only the in-frame ones, with some missing. The table lists approximately 150,000 clones, roughly 78% of them singletons. The V and J genes are TRBV5-1 and TRBJ2-5; the D gene is possibly TRBD2 (6 bases). This receptor was taken from a middle-aged man in good health and CMV-seropositive. Specimen: PBMCs. The CDR3 is CASSLDPGVGETQYF. The CDR3 nucleotides are TGCGCCAGCAGCTTGGACCCGGGAGTAGGGGAGACCCAGTACTTC.